This record covers a single TCR beta chain. Antigen unknown. The data are from a study of cytomegalovirus exposure and HLA in healthy donors. Study-wide context: In terms of ancestry, the Caucasian-associated cluster contained 75% to 90% of the roughly 400 genotyped donors. Points from the study as a whole: Previous analysis showed most TCR beta V segments were productive about 90% or about 30% of the time.

The PCR made use of 60 Vbeta and 13 Jbeta primers. Sequenced by immunoSEQ multiplex PCR; TCRdb stores in-frame clones only, minus some. The sample consists of under 200,000 clones, around 86% of them appearing once. The length of the CDR3 is 14 residues. Between the trimmed V and J ends, which lost 1 base and 4 bases, there was a span of 7 bases. CDR1 MNHNS and CDR2 SASEGT come from the germline V gene. This chain links TRBV6-1 with TRBJ1-4, with D uncertain. The receptor was derived from a human donor in good health. The sequencing input was PBMCs. This CDR3 reads CASSEGAGNEKLFF. CDR3 DNA sequence: TGTGCCAGCAGTGAAGGGGCGGGTAATGAAAAACTGTTTTTT.